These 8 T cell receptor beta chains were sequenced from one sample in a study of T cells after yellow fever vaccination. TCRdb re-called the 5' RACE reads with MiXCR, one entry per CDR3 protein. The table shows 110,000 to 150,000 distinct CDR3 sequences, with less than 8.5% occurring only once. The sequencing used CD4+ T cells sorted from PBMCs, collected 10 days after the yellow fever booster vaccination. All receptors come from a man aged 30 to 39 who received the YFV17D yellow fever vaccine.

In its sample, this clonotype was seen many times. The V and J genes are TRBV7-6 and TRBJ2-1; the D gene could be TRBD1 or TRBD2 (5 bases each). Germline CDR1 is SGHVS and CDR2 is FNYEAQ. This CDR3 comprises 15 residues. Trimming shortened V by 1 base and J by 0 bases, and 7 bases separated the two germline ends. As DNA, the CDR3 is TGTGCCAGCAGCTTAGGGGGGTTCTCCTACAATGAGCAGTTCTTC. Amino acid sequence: CASSLGGFSYNEQFF.

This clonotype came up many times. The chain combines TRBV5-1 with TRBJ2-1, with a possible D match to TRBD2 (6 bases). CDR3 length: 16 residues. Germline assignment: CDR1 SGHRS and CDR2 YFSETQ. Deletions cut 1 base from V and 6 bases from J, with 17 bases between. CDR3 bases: TGCGCCAGCAGCTTGCCCCCATCGACTAGTCTCAATGAGCAGTTCTTC. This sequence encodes CASSLPPSTSLNEQFF.

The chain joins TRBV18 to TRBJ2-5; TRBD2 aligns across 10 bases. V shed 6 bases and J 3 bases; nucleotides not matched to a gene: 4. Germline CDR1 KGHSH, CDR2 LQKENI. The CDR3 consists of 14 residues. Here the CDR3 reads CASSRTSGEETQYF. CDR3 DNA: TGTGCCAGCTCGAGGACTAGCGGTGAAGAGACCCAGTACTTC. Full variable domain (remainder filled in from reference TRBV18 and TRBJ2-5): NAGVMQNPRHLVRRRGQEARLRCSPMKGHSHVYWYRQLPEEGLKFMVYLQKENIIDESGMPKERFSAEFPKEGPSILRIQQVVRGDSAAYFCASSRTSGEETQYFGPGTRLLVL.

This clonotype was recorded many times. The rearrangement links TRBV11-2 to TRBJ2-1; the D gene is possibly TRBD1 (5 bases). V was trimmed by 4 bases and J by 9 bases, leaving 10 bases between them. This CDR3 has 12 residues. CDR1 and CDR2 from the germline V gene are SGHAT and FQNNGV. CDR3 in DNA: TGTGCCAGCAGCTCCACAGGTCGTGAGCAGTTCTTC. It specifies CASSSTGREQFF.

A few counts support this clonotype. The CDR3 DNA follows: TGTGCCAGCAGCCTTAGGACTAGCGGGAGTAGGAACGAGCAGTACTTC. Translating gives CASSLRTSGSRNEQYF. This chain joins TRBV7-2 and TRBJ2-7; TRBD2 aligns across 13 bases. The V and J ends lost 5 bases and 5 bases, in that order; junction bases with no gene match: 9. The CDR3 is 16 residues long. CDR1 SGHTA and CDR2 FQGNSA come from the germline V gene.

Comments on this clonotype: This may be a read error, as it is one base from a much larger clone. CDR3 protein: CASGSFGAYEQYF. CDR3 DNA: TGTGCCAGCGGCAGCTTCGGGGCCTACGAGCAGTACTTC. This chain links TRBV27 with TRBJ2-7; perhaps TRBD2 as D (5 bases). Germline values: CDR1 MNHEY, CDR2 SMNVEV (reference sequence). Trimming stripped 8 bases from V and 2 bases from J, with 13 bases between. The CDR3 contains 13 residues.

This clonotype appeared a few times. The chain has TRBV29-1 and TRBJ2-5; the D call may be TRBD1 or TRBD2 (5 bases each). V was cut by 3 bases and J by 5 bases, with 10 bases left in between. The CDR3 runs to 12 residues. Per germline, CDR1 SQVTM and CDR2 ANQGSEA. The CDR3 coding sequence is TGCAGCGTTGATCTGGGGGAGGAGACCCAGTACTTC. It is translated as CSVDLGEETQYF.

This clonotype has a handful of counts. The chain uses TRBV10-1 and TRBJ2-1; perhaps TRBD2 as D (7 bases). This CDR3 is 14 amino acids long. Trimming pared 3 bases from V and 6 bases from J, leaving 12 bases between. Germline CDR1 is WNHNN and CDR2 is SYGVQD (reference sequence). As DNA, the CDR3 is TGCGCCAGCAGTGACCCTAGGGGGGGCAATGAGCAGTTCTTC. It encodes CASSDPRGGNEQFF.